Listed below are T cell receptor beta chains from one sample, sequenced in a study of blood T cell repertoires in COVID-19. Assay: immunoSEQ multiplex PCR; the TCRdb copy retains only in-frame clones and omits some. This table has about 8,000 clones, about 91% appearing once. The sample comprised peripheral blood. These receptors all stem from a woman between 45 and 65 years old with active or convalescent COVID-19. CDR3s include the opening cysteine and the closing phenylalanine or tryptophan. The D gene is left open where the match is weak. Size is stated for part of the rows, as once, few or many counts, or as a class when the clone is expanded.

CDR3nt: TGCAGTGCAGTGGGGACAGCCGAAGCTTTCTTT
CDR3aa: CSAVGTAEAFF
abundance: few
d_gene: TRBD1
v_gene: TRBV20-1
len: 11
j_gene: TRBJ1-1

CDR3nt: TGTGCCAGCAGCTCCCAGGGAATTCTAGCCAAAAACATTCAGTACTTC
CDR3aa: CASSSQGILAKNIQYF
abundance: .
d_gene: .
v_gene: TRBV7-2
len: 16
j_gene: TRBJ2-4

CDR3nt: TGTGCCAGCAGCTTTGGACTAGCCGGCTACGAGCAGTACTTC
CDR3aa: CASSFGLAGYEQYF
abundance: .
d_gene: TRBD2
v_gene: TRBV7-2
len: 14
j_gene: TRBJ2-7

CDR3nt: TGTGCCAGTAGTGTGGGGACTAGCGGAACCTACGAGCAGTACTTC
CDR3aa: CASSVGTSGTYEQYF
abundance: .
d_gene: TRBD2
v_gene: TRBV19
len: 15
j_gene: TRBJ2-7

CDR3nt: TGCGCCAGCAGCTTGAGAGTCAACACTGAAGCTTTCTTT
CDR3aa: CASSLRVNTEAFF
abundance: .
d_gene: .
v_gene: TRBV5-1
len: 13
j_gene: TRBJ1-1

CDR3nt: TGCGCCAGCCGGGTCGGCACCGGAGAGCTGTTTTTT
CDR3aa: CASRVGTGELFF
abundance: .
d_gene: .
v_gene: TRBV10-2
len: 12
j_gene: TRBJ2-2

CDR3nt: TGTGCCAGCAGCAAAGGGGGAGGGCAGGGGACCCAGTACTTC
CDR3aa: CASSKGGGQGTQYF
abundance: .
d_gene: .
v_gene: TRBV13
len: 14
j_gene: TRBJ2-5

CDR3nt: TGTGCCAGTAGTGGCGGGAGCTCCTACAATGAGCAGTTCTTC
CDR3aa: CASSGGSSYNEQFF
abundance: .
d_gene: TRBD2
v_gene: TRBV19
len: 14
j_gene: TRBJ2-1

CDR3nt: TGTGCCAGTAGTATAGGGGGCGGGGGCGTCCCGACTGAAGCTTTCTTT
CDR3aa: CASSIGGGGVPTEAFF
abundance: .
d_gene: .
v_gene: TRBV19
len: 16
j_gene: TRBJ1-1

CDR3nt: TGTGCCAGCAGCTTAGGGAGGGGAGGGCAGTTCTTC
CDR3aa: CASSLGRGGQFF
abundance: .
d_gene: .
v_gene: TRBV7-2
len: 12
j_gene: TRBJ2-1

CDR3nt: TGCAGCGTTGTCCAAAGGGCGGGAGGCTACACCTTC
CDR3aa: CSVVQRAGGYTF
abundance: .
d_gene: .
v_gene: TRBV29-1
len: 12
j_gene: TRBJ1-2

CDR3nt: TGTGCCAGCAGCTTATCTGACAGGGGGCCGCCGTACTTC
CDR3aa: CASSLSDRGPPYF
abundance: .
d_gene: TRBD1
v_gene: TRBV7-2
len: 13
j_gene: TRBJ2-7

CDR3nt: TGTGCCAGCAGCTTAGATATAGCTGGCTACACCTTC
CDR3aa: CASSLDIAGYTF
abundance: few
d_gene: .
v_gene: TRBV11-3
len: 12
j_gene: TRBJ1-2

CDR3nt: TGTGCCAGCAGTCGGACCCGGGAGCCTAAGTCCTACGAGCAGTACTTC
CDR3aa: CASSRTREPKSYEQYF
abundance: .
d_gene: .
v_gene: TRBV3-1/TRBV3-2
len: 16
j_gene: TRBJ2-7

CDR3nt: TGTGCCAGCAGTTTAGGCGGATTCTACGAGCAGTACTTC
CDR3aa: CASSLGGFYEQYF
abundance: .
d_gene: .
v_gene: TRBV28
len: 13
j_gene: TRBJ2-7

CDR3nt: TGTGCCAGCAGCTCAACAGGGGGTGGAGGCACTGAAGCTTTCTTT
CDR3aa: CASSSTGGGGTEAFF
abundance: .
d_gene: TRBD1
v_gene: TRBV7-3
len: 15
j_gene: TRBJ1-1

CDR3nt: TGTGCCAGCACCCGAGGTCGTAGTCTCAATGAGCAGTTCTTC
CDR3aa: CASTRGRSLNEQFF
abundance: once
d_gene: .
v_gene: TRBV2
len: 14
j_gene: TRBJ2-1

CDR3nt: TGTGCCAGCAGCCCCGGGATCCCTGGGCACTACGAGCAGTACTTC
CDR3aa: CASSPGIPGHYEQYF
abundance: .
d_gene: .
v_gene: TRBV11-3
len: 15
j_gene: TRBJ2-7

CDR3nt: TGTGCCTGGAGTGTACATCGGACTAGCGGGAATTCAGATACGCAGTATTTT
CDR3aa: CAWSVHRTSGNSDTQYF
abundance: .
d_gene: TRBD2
v_gene: TRBV30
len: 17
j_gene: TRBJ2-3

CDR3nt: TGCGCCAGCCAACAGGGTAGCTACAATGAGCAGTTCTTC
CDR3aa: CASQQGSYNEQFF
abundance: .
d_gene: .
v_gene: TRBV5-1
len: 13
j_gene: TRBJ2-1

CDR3nt: TGTGCCAGTTCGCGGCCGGATAGCAATCAGCCCCAGCATTTT
CDR3aa: CASSRPDSNQPQHF
abundance: .
d_gene: .
v_gene: TRBV19
len: 14
j_gene: TRBJ1-5

CDR3nt: TGTGCCATCAACGGACTTTACAATGAGCAGTTCTTC
CDR3aa: CAINGLYNEQFF
abundance: .
d_gene: .
v_gene: TRBV28
len: 12
j_gene: TRBJ2-1

CDR3nt: TGTGCCAGCACCTTAGGACAGGGGTACGAGCAGTACTTC
CDR3aa: CASTLGQGYEQYF
abundance: .
d_gene: TRBD1
v_gene: TRBV12-3/TRBV12-4
len: 13
j_gene: TRBJ2-7

CDR3nt: TGCGCCAGCAGCTTACCTAAGACAGGACCAAACACCGGGGAGCTGTTTTTT
CDR3aa: CASSLPKTGPNTGELFF
abundance: .
d_gene: .
v_gene: TRBV4-1
len: 17
j_gene: TRBJ2-2

CDR3nt: TGTGCCAGAAGCTTTTCATACCGGGGTGAGCAGTTCTTC
CDR3aa: CARSFSYRGEQFF
abundance: .
d_gene: .
v_gene: TRBV7-5
len: 13
j_gene: TRBJ2-1

CDR3nt: TGCGCCAGCAGCCACCACCGGGACAGGTGGACAGATACGCAGTATTTT
CDR3aa: CASSHHRDRWTDTQYF
abundance: .
d_gene: TRBD1
v_gene: TRBV4-1
len: 16
j_gene: TRBJ2-3

CDR3nt: TGTGCCTGGAGTGTGGGACAGACACCGGGAGAGACCCAGTACTTC
CDR3aa: CAWSVGQTPGETQYF
abundance: few
d_gene: TRBD1
v_gene: TRBV30
len: 15
j_gene: TRBJ2-5

CDR3nt: TGTGCCAGCTCACCAAAGGACAGTAACTATGGCTACACCTTC
CDR3aa: CASSPKDSNYGYTF
abundance: .
d_gene: .
v_gene: TRBV18
len: 14
j_gene: TRBJ1-2

CDR3nt: TGTGCCAGCAGCGGAACAGGGGCCGGGGGCAATCAGCCCCAGCATTTT
CDR3aa: CASSGTGAGGNQPQHF
abundance: .
d_gene: TRBD1
v_gene: TRBV5-8
len: 16
j_gene: TRBJ1-5

CDR3nt: TGTGCCTTGGTCGGGGGACTAGCGGAAATTGGAGGCTCCTACAATGAGCAGTTCTTC
CDR3aa: CALVGGLAEIGGSYNEQFF
abundance: .
d_gene: TRBD2
v_gene: TRBV30
len: 19
j_gene: TRBJ2-1

CDR3nt: TGTGCCAGCAGCTTAGGAGGTACCAGGGCCGAGCAGTACTTC
CDR3aa: CASSLGGTRAEQYF
abundance: .
d_gene: .
v_gene: TRBV7-2
len: 14
j_gene: TRBJ2-7

CDR3nt: TGTGCCAGCAGTATGAGGACTAGTCGTCTCTACGAGCAGTACTTC
CDR3aa: CASSMRTSRLYEQYF
abundance: .
d_gene: TRBD2
v_gene: TRBV6-2/TRBV6-3
len: 15
j_gene: TRBJ2-7

CDR3nt: TGTGCCTGGAGTCCCCCAGGACTAGGAGATACGCAGTATTTT
CDR3aa: CAWSPPGLGDTQYF
abundance: .
d_gene: TRBD2
v_gene: TRBV30
len: 14
j_gene: TRBJ2-3

CDR3nt: TGTGCCAGCAGACAATTACCGGGACAGCTATACGAGCAGTACTTC
CDR3aa: CASRQLPGQLYEQYF
abundance: .
d_gene: TRBD1
v_gene: TRBV27
len: 15
j_gene: TRBJ2-7

CDR3nt: TGTGCCAGTAGTCCCAGGCTTGGTGATGAGCAGTTCTTC
CDR3aa: CASSPRLGDEQFF
abundance: .
d_gene: .
v_gene: TRBV19
len: 13
j_gene: TRBJ2-1

CDR3nt: TGTGCCAGCAGTTACTCGAGGTTGGTAGGCGAGCAGTACTTC
CDR3aa: CASSYSRLVGEQYF
abundance: .
d_gene: .
v_gene: TRBV6-2/TRBV6-3
len: 14
j_gene: TRBJ2-7

CDR3nt: TGTGCCAGCAGCCAAGACCGTAGCGGGGGGTCCTACGAGCAGTACTTC
CDR3aa: CASSQDRSGGSYEQYF
abundance: once
d_gene: TRBD2
v_gene: TRBV14
len: 16
j_gene: TRBJ2-7

CDR3nt: TGTGCCAGCAGCGTCGGACAGGGAAACTACGAGCAGTACTTC
CDR3aa: CASSVGQGNYEQYF
abundance: few
d_gene: TRBD1
v_gene: TRBV9
len: 14
j_gene: TRBJ2-7

CDR3nt: TGTGTCACCAGCAGAGATATGGGGGCCCAATCCTATGGCTACACCTTC
CDR3aa: CVTSRDMGAQSYGYTF
abundance: .
d_gene: .
v_gene: TRBV15
len: 16
j_gene: TRBJ1-2